The T cell receptor (beta chain) described here comes from a study of blood T cell repertoires in COVID-19. At the level of the study: COVID-19 samples from acute and convalescent phases originated in the United States, Italy and Spain.

This clone turned up a few times. Deletions cut 6 bases from V and 6 bases from J, with 22 bases between. CDR1 is SGHDT and CDR2 is YYEEEE in the germline V gene. This CDR3 has 15 residues. Using immunoSEQ multiplex PCR, the repertoire was profiled, and TCRdb retains in-frame clones only, with some absent. The sample contains around 250,000 clones, approximately 86% of which appear only once. The V and J genes are TRBV5-6 and TRBJ2-7; D is unclear. Material: peripheral blood. This receptor was obtained from a woman younger than 30 with acute or convalescent COVID-19. The chain's CDR3 is CASTLRPLIRSEQYF. In DNA form, the CDR3 reads TGTGCCAGCACGCTTCGTCCTCTGATTCGGAGCGAGCAGTACTTC.